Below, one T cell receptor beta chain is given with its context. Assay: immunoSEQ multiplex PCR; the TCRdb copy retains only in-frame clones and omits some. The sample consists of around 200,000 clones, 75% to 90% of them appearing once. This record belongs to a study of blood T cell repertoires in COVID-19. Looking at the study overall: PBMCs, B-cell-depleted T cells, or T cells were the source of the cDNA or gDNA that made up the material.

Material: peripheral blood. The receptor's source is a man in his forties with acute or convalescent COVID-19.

CDR3: CASSPGLATDTQYF. DNA for the CDR3: TGTGCCAGCAGCCCCGGACTAGCCACAGATACGCAGTATTTT. The rearrangement uses TRBV3-1 (or the pseudogene TRBV3-2) and TRBJ2-3; 8 bases agree with TRBD2. Per the germline V gene, CDR1 is LGHDT and CDR2 is YNNKEL (reference sequence). V lost 4 bases and J lost 2; bases outside the gene matches: 2. The length of the CDR3 is 14 residues.